Shown below are 13 T cell receptor beta chains from a single sample sequenced in a study of OX40 agonist ivuxolimab in advanced cancers. Assay: immunoSEQ multiplex PCR; the TCRdb copy retains only in-frame clones and omits some. The sample yields 40,000 or so clones, approximately 84% seen once. Sample: CD4+ or CD8+ T cells sorted from blood, taken in a trial of the OX40 agonist ivuxolimab. Receptor source: an adult with an advanced solid tumor such as melanoma, head and neck, liver or kidney cancer.

The chain recombines TRBV15 with TRBJ1-6; D gene unclear. The CDR3 sequence is 15 residues long. Trimming removed 3 bases at V and 0 bases at J, with 6 bases between. Germline CDR1 LNHNV, CDR2 YYDKDF (reference sequence). CDR3 residues: CATSRDSSYNSPLHF. CDR3 in DNA: TGTGCCACCAGCAGGGATAGCTCCTATAATTCACCCCTCCACTTT.

The CDR3 reads CASSSTGMNQPQHF. Here the CDR3 DNA reads TGCGCCAGCAGCTCGACAGGGATGAATCAGCCCCAGCATTTT. V is TRBV5-1 and J is TRBJ1-5; 7 bases fit TRBD1. CDR3 length equals 14 residues. CDR1 is SGHRS and CDR2 is YFSETQ in the germline V gene. With 3 bases clipped from V and 4 bases from J, the junction kept 4 bases outside the gene matches.

The V and J genes are TRBV29-1 and TRBJ2-1; 8 bases align to TRBD2. CDR1 and CDR2 (germline): SQVTM, ANQGSEA. This CDR3 comprises 16 residues. With V trimmed by 6 bases and J by 4 bases, 14 bases remained unmatched. CDR3 nucleotide sequence: TGCAGCGTACCTGGGACTAGTGGCGGGATGTACAATGAGCAGTTCTTC. Its protein is CSVPGTSGGMYNEQFF.

This sequence joins TRBV6-5 and TRBJ2-1; D is perhaps TRBD2 (6 bases). The germline V gene encodes CDR1 MNHEY and CDR2 SVGAGI. The CDR3 runs to 14 residues. V lost 2 bases and J 8 bases, leaving 13 bases between the germline ends. CDR3 amino acids: CASSYRGMSDEQFF. CDR3 DNA: TGTGCCAGCAGTTACCGCGGGATGAGCGATGAGCAGTTCTTC.

The chain combines TRBV6-5 with TRBJ2-7; D not certain. Germline V gene lookup returns CDR1 MNHEY and CDR2 SVGAGI. Trimming stripped 2 bases from V and 4 bases from J, with 12 bases between. The CDR3 contains 14 residues. CDR3 DNA sequence: TGTGCCAGCAGTTACGAGTGGGGTCGTTACGAGCAGTACTTC. It codes for CASSYEWGRYEQYF.

The chain couples TRBV28 to TRBJ2-5; D is ambiguous. The CDR3 extends over 15 amino acids. With 7 bases removed from V and 5 bases from J, the gap between germline ends came to 20 bases. Germline lookup yields CDR1 MDHEN and CDR2 SYDVKM. The CDR3 region has the DNA TGTGCCAGCACCTATAGGCCTTCTCAAGGGGAGACCCAGTACTTC. Amino acid sequence: CASTYRPSQGETQYF.

J is TRBJ2-2 and V is TRBV28; D is possibly TRBD2 (5 bases). Deletions cut 6 bases from V and 6 bases from J, with 11 bases between. The CDR3 covers 13 residues. CDR1 is MDHEN and CDR2 is SYDVKM in the germline V gene. As DNA, the CDR3 is TGTGCCAGCAGGTCCGGGGATGCCGGGGAGCTGTTTTTT. Protein sequence: CASRSGDAGELFF.

This chain joins TRBV28 and TRBJ1-5; D remains ambiguous. The germline gives CDR1 MDHEN, CDR2 SYDVKM. Trimming pared 4 bases from V and 0 bases from J, leaving 7 bases between. This CDR3 has 14 residues. CDR3 nucleotide sequence: TGTGCCAGCAGTTCGGCAATTAGCAATCAGCCCCAGCATTTT. Protein: CASSSAISNQPQHF.

The table lists this clone with a few counts. V gene TRBV7-2 combines with J gene TRBJ2-7; D is unresolved. The CDR3 loop spans 11 amino acids. Germline V gene lookup returns CDR1 SGHTA and CDR2 FQGNSA. V shed 5 bases and J shed 4 bases, with 6 bases lying between them. In DNA, the CDR3 is TGTGCCAGCAGCCCTTTTTACGAGCAGTACTTC. Protein product: CASSPFYEQYF.

The rearrangement links TRBV5-4 to TRBJ2-2; D may be TRBD2 (6 bases). CDR3 length: 15 residues. V gave up 7 bases and J gave up 4 bases, with 17 bases separating them. Per germline, CDR1 SGHNT and CDR2 YYREEE (reference sequence). CDR3 residues: CASSGTPPFTGELFF. As DNA, the CDR3 is TGTGCCAGCTCCGGGACTCCCCCTTTCACCGGGGAGCTGTTTTTT. Full variable domain (missing parts from reference TRBV5-4 and TRBJ2-2): ETGVTQSPTHLIKTRGQQVTLRCSSQSGHNTVSWYQQALGQGPQFIFQYYREEENGRGNFPPRFSGLQFPNYSSELNVNALELDDSALYLCASSGTPPFTGELFFGEGSRLTVL.

The chain combines TRBV11-2 with TRBJ1-1, with D perhaps matching TRBD1 (6 bases). The CDR3 totals 11 residues. The germline V gene encodes CDR1 SGHAT and CDR2 FQNNGV. V was pared by 3 bases and J by 8 bases, with 7 bases between. This CDR3 reads CASSFGQEAFF. DNA for the CDR3: TGTGCCAGCAGCTTCGGACAGGAAGCTTTCTTT.

In this sample, this clone turned up a few times. The chain employs TRBV2 and TRBJ2-1, with 8 bases aligning to TRBD2. The germline V gene encodes CDR1 SNHLY and CDR2 FYNNEI. V dropped 5 bases and J dropped 8; count of bases not matched to a gene: 11. This CDR3 has 15 residues. The CDR3 sequence: CASSLLAGLGDEQFF. The DNA for the CDR3 is TGTGCCAGCAGTCTGCTAGCGGGCCTGGGGGATGAGCAGTTCTTC.

CDR3 loop: CASSFKQGMAEQYF. As DNA, the CDR3 is TGTGCCAGCAGCTTCAAACAGGGGATGGCCGAGCAGTACTTC. J is TRBJ2-7 and V is TRBV7-9, with 7 positions matching TRBD1. Per germline, CDR1 SEHNR and CDR2 FQNEAQ (reference sequence). V trimming: 3 bases; J trimming: 6 bases; junction bases outside the gene matches: 8. The CDR3 loop spans 14 amino acids.